This T cell receptor beta chain was captured by sequencing in a study of blood T cells in healthy people across ages. A second PCR, run for about 6 to 11 cycles, used a sample-barcoded 5' primer plus a J-beta primer mix. Every single cDNA molecule received a tag from a template-switch adaptor with 12 random nucleotides. TCRdb re-called the 5' RACE reads with MiXCR, one entry per CDR3 protein. The sample contains some 640,000 distinct CDR3 sequences, roughly 31% of which appear only once. Notes on this clonotype: Antigen specificity is unknown.

The germline V and J ends were trimmed by 0 bases and 6 bases, with 16 bases remaining between them. Germline values: CDR1 DFQATT, CDR2 SNEGSKA (reference sequence). The CDR3 sequence is 15 residues long. Findings and caveats of the study: For the donors, CMV status was unknown and possibly confounded expanded clonotype changes.

The chain employs TRBV20-1 and TRBJ2-3; D might be TRBD2 (5 bases). The receptor was derived from a woman at least 80 years old in good health. The sample consisted of blood. The CDR3 DNA reads TGCAGTGCTAGAGATCATCGGGGTTCTGGGGATACGCAGTATTTT. Translation: CSARDHRGSGDTQYF.